This TCR beta chain was captured by sequencing in a study of T-cell memory formation after mild COVID-19. Overall study: TCR clustering was largely donor specific.

Regarding the study as a whole: Whether second-wave clones peaking at day 37 were SARS-CoV-2 specific went unconfirmed. Some SARS-CoV-2-responding clones were already detected in memory before infection.

Comment on this clonotype: Antigen specificity is unknown.

Constant-segment primers served in 5'RACE that generated TCR alpha and TCR beta cDNA libraries bearing sample barcodes and UMIs. MiXCR was run by TCRdb on the 5' RACE reads, yielding one entry per CDR3 protein. The sample lists over 450,000 distinct CDR3 sequences, around 21% seen once, with roughly an eighth in the top ten. Unmatched junction bases numbered 11, after V lost 5 bases and J lost 3 bases. The CDR3 covers 16 residues. Germline V CDR1 and CDR2: SEHNR, FQNEAQ (reference sequence). The clonotype comes from an adult woman who had mild COVID-19 (a few samples of this study predate the infection). Cell type and time point are not known. The V call is TRBV7-9, the J call TRBJ1-2; 8 bases are shared with TRBD1. Specimen: PBMCs or a T cell subset sorted from them (not recorded which). The CDR3 nucleotides read TGTGCCAGCAGCCAGACCGTTACGGACAGGGACTATGGCTACACCTTC. Its protein is CASSQTVTDRDYGYTF.